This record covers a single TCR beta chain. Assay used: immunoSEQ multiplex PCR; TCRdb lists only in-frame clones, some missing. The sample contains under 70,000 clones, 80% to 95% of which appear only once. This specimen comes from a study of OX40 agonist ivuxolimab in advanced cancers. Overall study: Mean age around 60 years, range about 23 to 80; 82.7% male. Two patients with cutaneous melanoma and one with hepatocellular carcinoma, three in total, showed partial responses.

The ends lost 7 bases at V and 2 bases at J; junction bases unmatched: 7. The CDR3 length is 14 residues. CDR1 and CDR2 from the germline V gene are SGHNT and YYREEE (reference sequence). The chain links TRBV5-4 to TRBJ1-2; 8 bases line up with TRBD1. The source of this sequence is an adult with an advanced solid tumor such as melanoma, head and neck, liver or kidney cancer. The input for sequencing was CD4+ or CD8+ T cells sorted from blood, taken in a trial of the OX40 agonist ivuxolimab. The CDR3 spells CASAWDRTNYGYTF. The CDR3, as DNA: TGTGCCAGCGCCTGGGACAGGACGAACTATGGCTACACCTTC.